The 32 T cell receptor beta chains listed next were all sequenced from one sample in a study of shared clonotypes between healthy human individuals. Sequencing was performed with immunoSEQ multiplex PCR; in TCRdb, only in-frame clones are kept and a portion is missing. The table records some 1,400,000 clones, about 96% of them present only once. The sequenced sample was naive CD4+ T cells sorted from blood. Documented subset: CD45RA+ positively selected. The receptor set was obtained from a man younger than 45 in good health.

V is TRBV7-9 and J is TRBJ1-3, with D unresolved. This CDR3 region has 13 residues. Trimming removed 4 bases from V and 5 bases from J, with 9 bases in between. Germline V gene sequence: CDR1 SEHNR, CDR2 FQNEAQ (reference sequence). The CDR3 DNA reads TGTGCCAGCAGCTCGGAACAGCGAAACACCATATATTTT. This codes for CASSSEQRNTIYF.

This clone was counted once. V is TRBV29-1 and J is TRBJ2-1; D might be TRBD2 (6 bases). V shed 6 bases and J shed 2 bases, with 8 bases lying between them. Germline CDR1 reads SQVTM; CDR2 reads ANQGSEA. The CDR3 contains 12 residues. CDR3 sequence: CSVGRAYNEQFF. The CDR3 DNA reads as TGCAGCGTCGGGAGAGCCTACAATGAGCAGTTCTTC.

This rearrangement joins TRBV2 to TRBJ1-5, with 8 bases matching TRBD1. Per germline, CDR1 SNHLY and CDR2 FYNNEI. The CDR3 totals 18 residues. V trimming: 2 bases; J trimming: 0 bases; junction bases outside the gene matches: 9. DNA of the CDR3: TGTGCCAGCAGTGAAACCAGGGGGCAAGCTTATAGCAATCAGCCCCAGCATTTT. It yields the protein CASSETRGQAYSNQPQHF.

The chain employs TRBV9 and TRBJ2-7; TRBD1 agrees at 9 bases. Germline assignment: CDR1 SGDLS and CDR2 YYNGEE. The length of the CDR3 is 14 residues. Losses at the gene ends were 3 bases for V and 6 bases for J; bases not matched to a gene: 7. The CDR3 here is CASSEYGTGFEQYF. The CDR3 nucleotides read TGTGCCAGCAGCGAATACGGGACAGGGTTCGAGCAGTACTTC.

This chain uses TRBV7-9 with TRBJ2-7; TRBD2 agrees at 7 bases. This CDR3 is 12 amino acids long. Germline values: CDR1 SEHNR, CDR2 FQNEAQ (reference sequence). J was trimmed by 7 bases and V by 5 bases; bases with no gene match: 5. Here the CDR3 DNA reads TGTGCCAGCAGCCGCTTTAGCGGGGAGCAGTACTTC. It specifies CASSRFSGEQYF. The full variable domain, its missing parts supplied by reference TRBV7-9 and TRBJ2-7, is DTGVSQNPRHKITKRGQNVTFRCDPISEHNRLYWYRQTLGQGPEFLTYFQNEAQLEKSRLLSDRFSAERPKGSFSTLEIQRTEQGDSAMYLCASSRFSGEQYFGPGTRLTVT.

This clone occurred once. The chain joins TRBV7-9 to TRBJ2-1, with TRBD2 matching over 7 bases. The CDR3 runs to 17 residues. The V and J ends lost 5 bases and 6 bases, in that order; junction bases with no gene match: 16. Germline loops: CDR1 SEHNR, CDR2 FQNEAQ (reference sequence). Written as DNA, the CDR3 is TGTGCCAGCAGCCCCACTGGGGGGGACTCACGGCCCAATGAGCAGTTCTTC. This sequence encodes CASSPTGGDSRPNEQFF.

The J gene is TRBJ1-3, the V gene TRBV28; TRBD1 might be the D (6 bases). V was clipped by 5 bases and J by 4 bases, with 15 bases between them. CDR1 MDHEN and CDR2 SYDVKM come from the germline V gene. The CDR3 has 15 amino acids. As DNA, the CDR3 is TGTGCCAGCAGTCTTCCACAGGGAGCCGGAAACACCATATATTTT. Translating gives CASSLPQGAGNTIYF. The full variable domain, with the rest looked up from reference TRBV28 and TRBJ1-3, is DVKVTQSSRYLVKRTGEKVFLECVQDMDHENMFWYRQDPGLGLRLIYFSYDVKMKEKGDIPEGYSVSREKKERFSLILESASTNQTSMYLCASSLPQGAGNTIYFGEGSWLTVV.

This chain links TRBV11-2 with TRBJ2-7; D may be TRBD2 (6 bases). Germline lookup yields CDR1 SGHAT and CDR2 FQNNGV. This CDR3 is built from 15 residues. V lost 5 bases and J 2 bases, leaving 16 bases between the germline ends. The DNA of the CDR3 is TGTGCCAGCAGCCCATGGGGGGTCCCTCCCTACGAGCAGTACTTC. Encoded protein: CASSPWGVPPYEQYF.

The V call is TRBV10-1, the J call TRBJ2-1, with TRBD1 matching over 7 bases. This CDR3 spans 15 amino acids. The germline V gene has CDR1 WNHNN and CDR2 SYGVQD (reference sequence). V lost 2 bases, J lost 12 bases, and 13 bases stayed unmatched. The CDR3 DNA follows: TGCGCCAGCAGTGAGGAGGGGGCTCCCATTTTTGGGCAGTTCTTC. Its protein is CASSEEGAPIFGQFF.

This clone was seen just once. The chain uses TRBV6-5 and TRBJ2-3; 8 positions match TRBD2. Looked up from germline, CDR1 is MNHEY and CDR2 is SVGAGI. The CDR3 contains 15 residues. J was trimmed by 3 bases and V by 1 base; bases with no gene match: 3. The CDR3, as DNA: TGTGCCAGCAGTTACTTCCGGGGGGGTACAGATACGCAGTATTTT. Translation gives CASSYFRGGTDTQYF.

This rearrangement joins TRBV12-5 to TRBJ2-3; D unclear. This CDR3 contains 14 residues. Germline CDR1 LGHNT, CDR2 FRNRAP. V gave up 1 base and J gave up 4 bases, with 9 bases separating them. The CDR3 region is CASGLDSFSDTQYF. The CDR3 DNA reads TGTGCTAGTGGTTTGGACAGTTTCTCAGATACGCAGTATTTT.

The chain links TRBV18 to TRBJ2-3; TRBD1 matches 7 bases. The CDR3 length is 18 residues. The J segment lost 2 bases and the V segment lost 1 base, leaving 12 bases of the junction unmatched. Germline assignment: CDR1 KGHSH and CDR2 LQKENI. The CDR3 spells CASSPQFNDRVATDTQYF. In DNA, the CDR3 is TGTGCCAGCTCACCACAGTTTAACGACAGGGTTGCCACAGATACGCAGTATTTT.

J is TRBJ2-7 and V is TRBV6-5; maybe TRBD2 (6 bases). Germline loops: CDR1 MNHEY, CDR2 SVGAGI. The CDR3 runs to 12 residues. Trimming shortened V by 6 bases and J by 2 bases, and 8 bases separated the two germline ends. Written as DNA, the CDR3 is TGTGCCAGCAGAACGGGGGCCTACGAGCAGTACTTC. Its protein product is CASRTGAYEQYF.

The rearrangement joins TRBV29-1 to TRBJ2-1; either TRBD1 or TRBD2 may supply D (5 bases each). In germline, CDR1 is SQVTM, CDR2 ANQGSEA. The CDR3 is 13 residues long. The germline V and J ends were trimmed by 6 bases and 5 bases, with 14 bases remaining between them. The CDR3 spells CSVAIGTDNEQFF. CDR3 in DNA: TGCAGCGTCGCTATAGGGACCGACAATGAGCAGTTCTTC.

This rearrangement joins TRBV11-1 to TRBJ2-5; D remains ambiguous. There are 14 residues in the CDR3. The germline V gene encodes CDR1 SGHAT and CDR2 FQDESV (reference sequence). Trimming shortened V by 3 bases and J by 5 bases, and 13 bases separated the two germline ends. CDR3 DNA sequence: TGTGCCAGCAGCTTGAGCAGGATTAGGGAGACCCAGTACTTC. Amino acid sequence: CASSLSRIRETQYF.

This rearrangement joins TRBV28 to TRBJ2-6; 7 bases align to TRBD2. Germline CDR1 and CDR2: MDHEN and SYDVKM. The CDR3 sequence is 18 residues long. The J segment lost 0 bases and the V segment lost 4 bases, leaving 9 bases of the junction unmatched. The CDR3 here is CASSSPGGGPSGANVLTF. CDR3 bases: TGTGCCAGCAGTTCCCCCGGGGGAGGGCCCTCTGGGGCCAACGTCCTGACTTTC.

The chain employs TRBV27 and TRBJ2-7; 8 bases fit TRBD1. The CDR3 contains 15 residues. The ends lost 5 bases at V and 3 bases at J; junction bases unmatched: 9. CDR1 is MNHEY and CDR2 is SMNVEV in the germline V gene (reference sequence). The CDR3 sequence is CASSQNGQGNYEQYF. The CDR3 region has the DNA TGTGCCAGCAGTCAGAACGGACAGGGAAACTACGAGCAGTACTTC.

V usage is TRBV5-6 and J usage is TRBJ2-7; D remains unclear. Germline V gene data show CDR1 as SGHDT and CDR2 as YYEEEE. V lost 4 bases and J lost 1, with 15 bases in between. CDR3 length: 15 residues. CDR3 amino acids: CASSLAGEPSYEQYF. The CDR3 bases are TGTGCCAGCAGCCTCGCAGGCGAACCTTCCTACGAGCAGTACTTC.

The genes are TRBV10-3 and TRBJ2-6; the match to TRBD1 covers 9 bases. V shed 9 bases, J shed 2 bases, and the junction held 8 bases outside the gene matches. This CDR3 region has 16 residues. Germline V lookup: CDR1 ENHRY, CDR2 SYGVKD. CDR3 in DNA: TGTGCCATTAGGGACAGGGAGGCCCCTGGGGCCAACGTCCTGACTTTC. Encoded protein: CAIRDREAPGANVLTF.

V is TRBV28 and J is TRBJ1-1; 9 positions match TRBD1. The V segment lost 2 bases and the J segment 7 bases; nucleotides outside the gene matches: 26. The CDR3 runs to 21 residues. Germline loops: CDR1 MDHEN, CDR2 SYDVKM. The chain's CDR3 is CASSLLTGTGPRMNTDYEAFF. DNA for the CDR3: TGTGCCAGCAGTTTACTGACCGGGACAGGGCCGAGGATGAACACGGATTATGAAGCTTTCTTT.

The sample holds one count of this clone. This chain links TRBV2 with TRBJ2-7; D gene unclear. This CDR3 is 12 amino acids long. Germline-derived CDR1 and CDR2 are SNHLY and FYNNEI. The V and J ends lost 5 bases and 6 bases respectively, with 11 bases between them. CDR3 sequence reads: CASSKSTVEQYF. The CDR3 DNA sequence: TGTGCCAGCAGTAAAAGCACAGTCGAGCAGTACTTC.

This chain links TRBV18 with TRBJ2-1, with a possible D match to TRBD1 (6 bases). The CDR3 covers 14 residues. V was trimmed by 1 base and J by 7 bases, leaving 11 bases between them. The germline V gene encodes CDR1 KGHSH and CDR2 LQKENI. CDR3 residues: CASSPLQGVNEQFF. The CDR3 bases are TGTGCCAGCTCACCACTACAGGGCGTTAATGAGCAGTTCTTC.

As concerns this clone: At one boundary the junction diverges from the germline segment, which might be a read error. The V and J genes are TRBV7-9 and TRBJ2-1; 8 bases match TRBD2. This CDR3 spans 17 amino acids. Germline CDR1 and CDR2: SEHNR and FQNEAQ (reference sequence). This CDR3 is CASSHFGLLESAGVLLF. In DNA, the CDR3 is TGTGCCAGCAGCCATTTCGGCCTCCTCGAATCAGCGGGAGTCCTGCTCTTC.

The chain has TRBV6-6 and TRBJ1-2; perhaps TRBD1 as D (6 bases). Germline V gene lookup returns CDR1 MNHNY and CDR2 SVGAGI (reference sequence). The CDR3 spans 15 residues. With 6 bases removed from V and 2 bases from J, the gap between germline ends came to 16 bases. The CDR3 region has the DNA TGTGCCAGCAGGGGGGAGGGGGTAGGAAACTATGGCTACACCTTC. This translates into CASRGEGVGNYGYTF.

The rearrangement links TRBV28 to TRBJ2-7, with 9 nucleotides matching TRBD1. Per the germline V gene, CDR1 is MDHEN and CDR2 is SYDVKM. This CDR3 region has 15 residues. Losses at the gene ends were 9 bases for V and 4 bases for J; bases not matched to a gene: 13. The DNA of the CDR3 is TGTGCCAGTTCCGTTCCCGGGACAGGGCTATACGAGCAGTACTTC. Translation: CASSVPGTGLYEQYF.

The chain recombines TRBV19 with TRBJ2-1; 7 bases are a match to TRBD2. The CDR3 length is 17 residues. Germline assignment: CDR1 LNHDA and CDR2 SQIVND (reference sequence). The V and J ends lost 5 bases and 2 bases, in that order; junction bases with no gene match: 12. CDR3 in DNA: TGTGCCAGTAGTCTCCGACTAGCAGTTTACACCTACAATGAGCAGTTCTTC. It codes for CASSLRLAVYTYNEQFF.

The chain employs TRBV7-9 and TRBJ1-2; no reliable D call. Trimming removed 3 bases at V and 6 bases at J, with 14 bases between. Germline CDR1 reads SEHNR; CDR2 reads FQNEAQ (reference sequence). This CDR3 region has 14 residues. The DNA for the CDR3 is TGTGCCAGCAGCTTGGACGGCCTCAAAGATGGCTACACCTTC. It specifies CASSLDGLKDGYTF.

The chain uses TRBV4-2 and TRBJ2-7, with a weak D call TRBD2 (5 bases). This CDR3 comprises 14 residues. Germline assignment: CDR1 LGHNA and CDR2 YNFKEQ. V was shortened by 1 base and J by 4 bases, with 11 bases between the two germline ends. The CDR3, as DNA: TGTGCCAGCAGCCAAGTGGACGGGAATTACGAGCAGTACTTC. This encodes CASSQVDGNYEQYF.

This clone has just a few counts. The chain uses TRBV5-1 and TRBJ2-7; 7 nucleotides line up with TRBD1. The CDR3 runs to 16 residues. After removal of 4 bases from V and 3 bases from J, the junction contained 13 bases not matched to a gene. CDR1 is SGHRS and CDR2 is YFSETQ in the germline V gene. Here the CDR3 reads CASSPGTVHGDYEQYF. Here the CDR3 DNA reads TGCGCCAGCAGCCCCGGGACAGTCCATGGGGACTACGAGCAGTACTTC.

The gene calls are TRBV27 and TRBJ2-4; D is perhaps TRBD1 (6 bases). Germline-derived CDR1 and CDR2 are MNHEY and SMNVEV (reference sequence). V was cut by 10 bases and J by 1 base, with 17 bases left in between. The CDR3 totals 15 residues. The CDR3 DNA sequence: TGTGCCATCCTTCTACAGGGTTTGGCCAAAAACATTCAGTACTTC. It is translated as CAILLQGLAKNIQYF.

The V and J genes are TRBV7-2 and TRBJ2-1; 9 bases map to TRBD2. V shed 1 base, J shed 2 bases, and the junction held 9 bases outside the gene matches. This CDR3 comprises 18 residues. From germline, CDR1 is SGHTA and CDR2 FQGNSA. The DNA for the CDR3 is TGTGCCAGCAGCTTAGTCGGGGAACTAGCGGGCGCCTACAATGAGCAGTTCTTC. Its protein is CASSLVGELAGAYNEQFF. Full variable domain (remainder filled in from reference TRBV7-2 and TRBJ2-1): GAGVSQSPSNKVTEKGKDVELRCDPISGHTALYWYRQSLGQGLEFLIYFQGNSAPDKSGLPSDRFSAERTGGSVSTLTIQRTQQEDSAVYLCASSLVGELAGAYNEQFFGPGTRLTVL.

This clone was detected once. The V and J genes are TRBV28 and TRBJ1-5; D gene ambiguous. CDR3 size: 12 residues. Trimming took 1 base from V and 12 from J, leaving 10 bases between them. Per germline, CDR1 MDHEN and CDR2 SYDVKM. CDR3 DNA sequence: TGTGCCAGCAGTTTATTACAATTGGGCCAGCATTTT. As protein: CASSLLQLGQHF.